These 6 T cell receptor beta chains came from one sample sequenced in a study of identical twins' blood T cells (dated by TCRdb to 2013 to 2014). The receptor library was made with 5' RACE. TCRdb records Illumina Genome Analyzer IIx as the sequencer. The raw public data were reprocessed by TCRdb itself: fastp quality trimming at Q25, MiXCR clonotype calling, in-frame beta chains only. Rows are combined by CDR3 protein, so each entry shows the most common genes and DNA. For this sample the table gives 350,000 to 400,000 distinct CDR3 sequences, of which about 28% were detected only once. The ten largest clones capture 6.1% of the sample. Source material: PBMCs. All receptors come from a woman between 18 and 50 years old in good health.

The V gene is TRBV12-3 or TRBV12-4, the J gene TRBJ2-3; possibly TRBD1 for D (6 bases). The CDR3 spans 17 residues. Trimming removed 8 bases from V and 8 bases from J, with 29 bases in between. The CDR3 reads CASHHGTPDFLPRTQYF. The CDR3 bases are TGTGCCAGCCACCACGGGACACCGGATTTCTTGCCTCGTACGCAGTATTTT.

V is TRBV24-1 and J is TRBJ1-5; weak D call: TRBD1 (5 bases). The V gene's germline CDR1 is KGHDR and CDR2 SFDVKD. Between the trimmed V and J ends, which lost 1 base and 3 bases, there was a span of 15 bases. The CDR3 covers 17 residues. CDR3 in DNA: TGTGCCACCAGTGATTTAACTCGGGGGTACGTCAATCAGCCCCAGCATTTT. As protein: CATSDLTRGYVNQPQHF.

This clonotype has just a few counts. This chain uses TRBV20-1 with TRBJ2-1; D is ambiguous. The CDR3 loop spans 13 amino acids. Germline V gene data show CDR1 as DFQATT and CDR2 as SNEGSKA (reference sequence). V was trimmed by 3 bases and J by 5 bases, leaving 11 bases between them. CDR3 amino acids: CSASSVLNNEQFF. DNA of the CDR3: TGCAGTGCTAGCTCGGTTTTAAACAATGAGCAGTTCTTC.

The chain employs TRBV19 and TRBJ2-2; D remains ambiguous. Trimming removed 5 bases from V and 7 bases from J, with 17 bases in between. The CDR3 is made up of 15 amino acids. Germline V CDR1 and CDR2: LNHDA, SQIVND (reference sequence). CDR3 nucleotide sequence: TGTGCCAGTAGTCGGACCAAATCCCTCGGCGGGGAGCTGTTTTTT. It encodes CASSRTKSLGGELFF.

This clonotype turned up a few times. The junction differs from germline at one of its ends, possibly a read error. The chain combines TRBV29-1 with TRBJ2-3; a weak D match, TRBD1 (5 bases). The CDR3 sequence is 14 residues long. From germline, CDR1 is SQVTM and CDR2 ANQGSEA. This chain's CDR3 is CSADWGWGTDAQYF. The CDR3 nucleotides are TGCAGCGCCGACTGGGGATGGGGCACAGATGCGCAGTATTTT.

The chain links TRBV9 to TRBJ1-1; no definite D call. The germline CDR1 and CDR2 sequences are SGDLS and YYNGEE. The CDR3 is 13 amino acids. Trimming took 0 bases from V and 4 from J, leaving 7 bases between them. The CDR3 bases are TGTGCCAGCAGCGTAGGGGCGAGCACTGAAGCTTTCTTT. This translates into CASSVGASTEAFF.